The source of this TCR beta chain is a study of cytomegalovirus exposure and HLA in healthy donors. Study-wide context: Findings of an earlier analysis included some 120 million unique TCR beta sequences from roughly 190 million T cells.

On this clone: Its antigen remains unknown.

General observations from the study: It was 164 TCR beta chains that were listed as cytomegalovirus-associated. Cytomegalovirus status, reportedly, was diagnosed with high specificity and sensitivity by the classifier.

CDR1 is SGDLS, CDR2 YYNGEE, per germline. CDR3 length equals 16 residues. The V gene end was trimmed by 4 bases and the J gene end by 3 bases; junction bases not matched to a gene: 11. The PCR had 60 Vbeta and 13 Jbeta primers. The table came from immunoSEQ multiplex PCR; TCRdb's copy has only in-frame clones and leaves some out. Altogether roughly 120,000 clones are present, approximately 83% being singletons, with the ten largest covering about 1.8%. The sample consisted of PBMCs. The genes are TRBV9 and TRBJ2-3; TRBD2 matches at 7 bases. The source is a man aged 40-49 years in good health and CMV-seronegative. This chain's CDR3 is CASSYTQRGGTDTQYF. CDR3 sequence (DNA): TGTGCCAGCAGCTATACCCAGCGGGGCGGGACAGATACGCAGTATTTT. Using reference TRBV9 and TRBJ2-3 for the parts outside the CDR3, the full variable domain is DSGVTQTPKHLITATGQRVTLRCSPRSGDLSVYWYQQSLDQGLQFLIQYYNGEERAKGNILERFSAQQFPDLHSELNLSSLELGDSALYFCASSYTQRGGTDTQYFGPGTRLTVL.